Shown below are 14 T cell receptor beta chains from a single sample sequenced in a study of vaccination effects on CD4 cells after COVID-19. Only in-frame clones appear in the TCRdb table, and some are missing; sequencing was by immunoSEQ multiplex PCR. The data hold approximately 70,000 clones, with under 80% observed a single time. Their target antigens are unknown. Antigen-specific CD4+ T cells expanded by the ViraFEST assay with viral peptide pools were then sequenced. Isolating CD4+ T cells followed less than 12 days of culture. Subjects were given two BNT162b2 or mRNA-1273 vaccine doses. This material consisted of CD4+ T cells from PBMCs cultured with HCoV-OC43 spike peptides, taken after COVID-19 vaccination. The subset is: HCoV-OC43 spike overlapping peptide pool stimulation. These receptors came from a human donor who received a COVID-19 vaccine.

This chain connects TRBV2 to TRBJ1-1, with a tentative D call TRBD1 (5 bases). This CDR3 is built from 14 residues. V was shortened by 4 bases and J by 3 bases, with 12 bases between the two germline ends. CDR1 and CDR2 from the germline V gene are SNHLY and FYNNEI. The CDR3 bases are TGTGCCAGCAGTGTCAGGGAGGTCCACACTGAAGCTTTCTTT. It specifies CASSVREVHTEAFF.

The gene calls are TRBV5-4 and TRBJ1-2; D is perhaps TRBD1 (6 bases). Germline V gene data show CDR1 as SGHNT and CDR2 as YYREEE (reference sequence). Trimming left V 3 bases short and J 8 bases short, with 23 bases between. This CDR3 is built from 16 residues. This CDR3 is CASSSNPRDRFDGYTF. The CDR3 region has the DNA TGTGCCAGCAGCTCTAATCCCCGTGACAGGTTTGACGGCTACACCTTC.

This clone came up once. V usage is TRBV2 and J usage is TRBJ1-5; tentatively, D is TRBD1 (5 bases). Trimming cost V 6 bases and J 9 bases, with 15 bases left between them. The V gene's germline CDR1 is SNHLY and CDR2 FYNNEI. The CDR3 runs to 13 residues. Written as DNA, the CDR3 is TGTGCCAGCAGGGGGGTCCTGGGGGGGCCCCAGCATTTT. It encodes CASRGVLGGPQHF.

This chain joins TRBV7-3 and TRBJ2-5, with 8 positions matching TRBD2. V shed 1 base and J 5 bases; nucleotides not matched to a gene: 9. Germline V lookup: CDR1 SGHTA, CDR2 FQGTGA. This CDR3 comprises 16 residues. CDR3 DNA: TGTGCCAGCAGCTTAATCCCTGGCGGGGGGTTGGAGACCCAGTACTTC. Its protein product is CASSLIPGGGLETQYF.

This clone occurred a few times. This chain links TRBV5-1 with TRBJ2-2; the D gene is possibly TRBD1 (6 bases). The CDR3 spans 16 residues. The V gene's germline CDR1 is SGHRS and CDR2 YFSETQ. The ends were cut back, 5 bases at V and 4 bases at J, with 18 bases in the middle. The CDR3 coding sequence is TGCGCCAGCAGGGGGGTATTCACAGGGCCCACCGGGGAGCTGTTTTTT. This translates into CASRGVFTGPTGELFF.

The chain joins TRBV7-2 to TRBJ1-2; D may be TRBD1 (5 bases). V was cut by 7 bases and J by 2 bases, with 17 bases left in between. The CDR3 runs 15 residues. CDR1 SGHTA and CDR2 FQGNSA come from the germline V gene. The CDR3 is CASNTGTGGNYGYTF. The CDR3 DNA is TGTGCCAGCAACACCGGGACCGGGGGAAACTATGGCTACACCTTC. Full variable domain (remainder filled in from reference TRBV7-2 and TRBJ1-2): GAGVSQSPSNKVTEKGKDVELRCDPISGHTALYWYRQSLGQGLEFLIYFQGNSAPDKSGLPSDRFSAERTGGSVSTLTIQRTQQEDSAVYLCASNTGTGGNYGYTFGSGTRLTVV.

The chain couples TRBV9 to TRBJ2-7; D is unresolved. The length of the CDR3 is 15 residues. Germline-derived CDR1 and CDR2 are SGDLS and YYNGEE. The germline V and J ends were trimmed by 3 bases and 0 bases, with 13 bases remaining between them. DNA for the CDR3: TGTGCCAGCAGCGCCGGACCAGATAGCTCCTACGAGCAGTACGTC. Translation gives CASSAGPDSSYEQYV.

The chain joins TRBV21-1 to TRBJ1-5. TRBV21-1 is labeled a pseudogene. The CDR3 consists of 13 residues. The CDR3 protein is CANGGAARQPQHF. In DNA form, the CDR3 reads TGTGCCAATGGCGGGGCCGCTCGGCAGCCCCAGCATTTT.

The chain employs TRBV15 and TRBJ2-7; D remains ambiguous. CDR3 length: 13 amino acids. Germline CDR1 is LNHNV and CDR2 is YYDKDF (reference sequence). Trimming stripped 1 base from V and 4 bases from J, with 8 bases between. CDR3: CATSRGAVYEQYV. The CDR3 nucleotides read TGTGCCACCAGCAGAGGGGCGGTGTACGAGCAGTACGTC.

The chain employs TRBV29-1 and TRBJ2-1; 10 bases match TRBD2. There are 17 residues in the CDR3. Germline values: CDR1 SQVTM, CDR2 ANQGSEA. The V gene end was trimmed by 6 bases and the J gene end by 7 bases; junction bases not matched to a gene: 18. CDR3 protein: CSVPPGARLAGVNEQFF. As DNA, the CDR3 is TGCAGCGTCCCCCCGGGGGCGCGGCTAGCGGGGGTGAATGAGCAGTTCTTC.

The genes are TRBV4-2 and TRBJ2-4, with 10 bases lining up with TRBD2. V lost 0 bases and J lost 1; bases outside the gene matches: 9. The germline gives CDR1 LGHNA, CDR2 YNFKEQ. There are 19 residues in the CDR3. For the CDR3, the DNA is TGTGCCAGCAGCCAAGATCCCCCCGGTAGCGGGGGGGCCAAAAACATTCAGTACTTC. Amino acids: CASSQDPPGSGGAKNIQYF.

This clone was detected only a few times. This chain joins TRBV6-4 and TRBJ2-7; D perhaps matches TRBD1 (5 bases). V shed 0 bases and J shed 4 bases, with 7 bases lying between them. The CDR3 has 13 amino acids. Germline lookup yields CDR1 MRHNA and CDR2 SNTAGT. This CDR3 is CASSDSTAYEQYV. As DNA, the CDR3 is TGTGCCAGCAGTGACTCGACAGCGTACGAGCAGTACGTC.

The gene calls are TRBV28 and TRBJ1-2; no definite D call. CDR1 and CDR2 (germline): MDHEN, SYDVKM. Trimming took 7 bases from V and 4 from J, leaving 13 bases between them. This CDR3 region has 13 residues. CDR3 loop: CASTPDGSYGYTF. The CDR3 bases are TGTGCCAGCACCCCAGACGGAAGCTATGGCTACACCTTC.

This chain joins TRBV19 and TRBJ1-1; D not resolved. The CDR3 is 13 residues long. Germline V gene sequence: CDR1 LNHDA, CDR2 SQIVND (reference sequence). Trimming removed 7 bases at V and 3 bases at J, with 12 bases between. CDR3 amino acids: CASKERLDTEAFF. The CDR3 nucleotides are TGTGCCAGTAAGGAGCGTCTAGACACTGAAGCTTTCTTT.